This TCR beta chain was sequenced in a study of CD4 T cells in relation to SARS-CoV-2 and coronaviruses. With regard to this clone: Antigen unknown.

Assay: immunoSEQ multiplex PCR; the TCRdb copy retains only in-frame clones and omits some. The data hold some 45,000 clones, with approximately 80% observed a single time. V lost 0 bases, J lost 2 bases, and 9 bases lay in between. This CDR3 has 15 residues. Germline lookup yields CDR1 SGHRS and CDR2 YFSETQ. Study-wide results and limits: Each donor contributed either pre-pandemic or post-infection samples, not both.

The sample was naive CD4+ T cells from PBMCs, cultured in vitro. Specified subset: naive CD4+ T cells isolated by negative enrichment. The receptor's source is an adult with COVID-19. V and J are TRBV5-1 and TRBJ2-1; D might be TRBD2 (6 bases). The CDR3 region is CASSLEASAYNEQFF. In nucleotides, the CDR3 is TGCGCCAGCAGCTTGGAGGCTAGCGCCTACAATGAGCAGTTCTTC.